This T cell receptor beta chain was sequenced in a study of T cell responses to AZD1222 COVID-19 vaccine. Produced via immunoSEQ multiplex PCR; TCRdb's table is partial and in-frame only. The sample shows fewer than 200,000 clones, about 90% of them seen only once. This CDR3 comprises 17 residues. CDR1 SGHTA and CDR2 FQGNSA come from the germline V gene. V was pared by 1 base and J by 6 bases, with 12 bases of the junction left unmatched. The sample consisted of peripheral blood, taken on day 0 of AZD1222 vaccination. This chain connects TRBV7-2 to TRBJ2-3; TRBD2 matches 8 bases. This receptor was obtained from an adult in good health. CDR3 amino acids: CASSLEGSGGWGDTQYF. CDR3 DNA: TGTGCCAGCAGCTTAGAGGGGAGCGGGGGTTGGGGGGATACGCAGTATTTT.